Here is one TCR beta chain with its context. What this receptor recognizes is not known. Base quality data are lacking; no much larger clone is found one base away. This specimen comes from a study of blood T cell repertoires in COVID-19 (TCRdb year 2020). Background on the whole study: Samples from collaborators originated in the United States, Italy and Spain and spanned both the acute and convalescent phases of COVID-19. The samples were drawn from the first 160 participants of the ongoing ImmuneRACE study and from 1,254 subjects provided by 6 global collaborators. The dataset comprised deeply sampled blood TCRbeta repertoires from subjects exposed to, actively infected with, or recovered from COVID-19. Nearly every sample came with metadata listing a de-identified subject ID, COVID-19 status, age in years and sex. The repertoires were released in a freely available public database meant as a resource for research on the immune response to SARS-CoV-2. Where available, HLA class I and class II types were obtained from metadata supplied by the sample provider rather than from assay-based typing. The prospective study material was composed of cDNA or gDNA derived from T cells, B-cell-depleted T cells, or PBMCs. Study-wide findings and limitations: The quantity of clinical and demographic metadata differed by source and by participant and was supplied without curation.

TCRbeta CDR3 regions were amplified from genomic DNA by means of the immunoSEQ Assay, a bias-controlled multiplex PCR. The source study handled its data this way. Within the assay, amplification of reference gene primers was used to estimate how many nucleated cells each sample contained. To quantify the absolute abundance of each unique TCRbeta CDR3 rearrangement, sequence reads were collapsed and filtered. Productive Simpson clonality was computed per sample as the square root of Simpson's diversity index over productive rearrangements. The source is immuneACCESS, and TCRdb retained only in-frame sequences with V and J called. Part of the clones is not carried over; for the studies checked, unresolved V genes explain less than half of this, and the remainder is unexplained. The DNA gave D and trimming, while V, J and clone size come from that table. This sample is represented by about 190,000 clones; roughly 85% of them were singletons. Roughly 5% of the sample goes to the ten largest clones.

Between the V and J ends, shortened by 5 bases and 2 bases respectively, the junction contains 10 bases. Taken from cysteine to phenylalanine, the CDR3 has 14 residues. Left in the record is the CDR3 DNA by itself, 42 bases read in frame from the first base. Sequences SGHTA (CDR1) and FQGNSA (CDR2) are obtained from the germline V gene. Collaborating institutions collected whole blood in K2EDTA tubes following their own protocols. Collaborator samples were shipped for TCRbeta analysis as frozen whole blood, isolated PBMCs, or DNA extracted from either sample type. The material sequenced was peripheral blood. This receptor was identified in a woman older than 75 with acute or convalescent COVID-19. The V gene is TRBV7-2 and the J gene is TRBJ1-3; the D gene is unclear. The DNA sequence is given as TGTGCCAGCAGCACTGGCGGGACTGGAAACACCATATATTTT. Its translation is CASSTGGTGNTIYF.